This TCR beta chain stems from a study of early T cells in non-severe SARS-CoV-2 infection. This clonotype was seen ten or more times. This CDR3 is 13 amino acids long. Trimming took off 6 bases at V and 6 bases at J, with 12 bases between the two ends. TCRdb fed the 5' RACE reads into MiXCR, producing one record per CDR3 protein. The table includes 45,000 or so distinct CDR3 sequences, around 6.8% detected once. Sequences were obtained from whole blood. V gene TRBV12-3 or TRBV12-4 combines with J gene TRBJ1-5, with a possible D match to TRBD1 (5 bases). The sequence was collected from an adult who was a healthcare worker with PCR-confirmed SARS-CoV-2 infection or an uninfected control (not recorded which). CDR3 loop: CASSGGEGQPQHF. In nucleotides, the CDR3 is TGTGCCAGCAGCGGGGGGGAAGGTCAGCCCCAGCATTTT.